This T cell receptor (beta chain) stems from a study of regulatory T cells in long-lasting Graves disease. Findings of the study overall: The study found TRBV28, TRBJ1-2 and TRBJ2-5 favored in persistent disease. Possibly, accuracy suffered from the small sample size. Persistent patients shared some 2,500 public clonotypes among themselves. Newly diagnosed patients shared fewer, at some 970.

Time point described: newly diagnosed GD, antithyroid drugs for less than 3 months. Scientists built the TCR library using RNA that was extracted from PBMCs. The CDR3 spans 14 residues. V lost 2 bases to trimming and J lost 4 bases; unmatched junction nucleotides: 1. Germline V gene sequence: CDR1 SGDLS, CDR2 YYNGEE. Arm-PCR with iRepertoire HTBI primers amplified the CDR3 regions for these TCR beta libraries. Via MiXCR, TCRdb re-called the multiplex PCR reads, giving one row per CDR3 protein. The sample records hundreds of thousands of distinct CDR3 sequences, roughly 15% being singletons. This clonotype was detected many times. The antigen is not known. This same sample was also part of a study on T cells in Graves' hyperthyroidism and ophthalmopathy. This second report adds: Most clonotypes expanded in thyroid above 0.001 were likewise present in blood.

Sample: peripheral blood mononuclear cells (PBMCs), taken at new diagnosis, from a patient treated with antithyroid drugs. The TCR sequence derives from a woman under 40 with Graves disease. The V gene is TRBV9, the J gene TRBJ1-2; 11 bases align to TRBD1. CDR3 region: CASSVGQGGYGYTF. The CDR3 DNA is TGTGCCAGCAGCGTGGGACAGGGGGGCTATGGCTACACCTTC.